A single sample is the source of the 10 T cell receptor beta chains below, sequenced in a study of T cell responses to AZD1222 COVID-19 vaccine. Produced via immunoSEQ multiplex PCR; TCRdb's table is partial and in-frame only. The sample lists approximately 140,000 clones; roughly 91% were seen once. The sample consisted of peripheral blood, taken on day 0 of AZD1222 vaccination. These receptors were taken from an adult in good health.

This rearrangement joins TRBV18 to TRBJ2-1; TRBD1 might be the D (5 bases). Germline V gene data show CDR1 as KGHSH and CDR2 as LQKENI. With 2 bases removed from V and 6 bases from J, the gap between germline ends came to 11 bases. This CDR3 contains 14 residues. DNA of the CDR3: TGTGCCAGCTCACCAGTTGGTAGGGGCAATGAGCAGTTCTTC. Residues: CASSPVGRGNEQFF. Full variable domain (missing parts from reference TRBV18 and TRBJ2-1): NAGVMQNPRHLVRRRGQEARLRCSPMKGHSHVYWYRQLPEEGLKFMVYLQKENIIDESGMPKERFSAEFPKEGPSILRIQQVVRGDSAAYFCASSPVGRGNEQFFGPGTRLTVL.

This chain uses TRBV27 with TRBJ2-2; possibly TRBD1 for D (6 bases). V lost 5 bases and J 1 base, leaving 11 bases between the germline ends. The germline V gene encodes CDR1 MNHEY and CDR2 SMNVEV (reference sequence). This CDR3 contains 15 residues. The CDR3 here is CASSLHRVNTGELFF. The CDR3 DNA reads TGTGCCAGCAGTCTCCACAGGGTGAACACCGGGGAGCTGTTTTTT.

The genes are TRBV4-1 and TRBJ1-5, with 9 bases lining up with TRBD1. This CDR3 is built from 20 residues. The J segment lost 2 bases and the V segment lost 0 bases, leaving 14 bases of the junction unmatched. Germline V gene data show CDR1 as MGHRA and CDR2 as YSYEKL. This chain's CDR3 is CASSQDARDRAVFGNQPQHF. In DNA, the CDR3 is TGCGCCAGCAGCCAAGACGCCCGGGACAGGGCAGTTTTTGGCAATCAGCCCCAGCATTTT.

The rearrangement joins TRBV5-1 to TRBJ2-3, with 11 bases lining up with TRBD1. J gave up 5 bases and V 4 bases, and 9 bases lay outside the gene matches. Germline V gives CDR1 SGHRS, CDR2 YFSETQ. This CDR3 contains 16 residues. The CDR3 nucleotides read TGCGCCAGCAGCGTAGGACAGGGGGCGCGAGGAGATACGCAGTATTTT. This codes for CASSVGQGARGDTQYF.

A few counts support this clone. Other DNA sequences within the sample encode an identical CDR3. The rearrangement links TRBV19 to TRBJ1-1, with D unclear. Germline CDR1 reads LNHDA; CDR2 reads SQIVND (reference sequence). Trimming removed 1 base from V and 1 base from J, with 4 bases in between. The CDR3 runs to 13 residues. CDR3 in DNA: TGTGCCAGTAGTATAGGACCGAACACTGAAGCTTTCTTT. Protein sequence: CASSIGPNTEAFF.

The rearrangement joins TRBV6-5 to TRBJ1-5; D remains ambiguous. The V gene's germline CDR1 is MNHEY and CDR2 SVGAGI. This CDR3 spans 15 amino acids. V lost 4 bases and J 0 bases, leaving 10 bases between the germline ends. The CDR3, as DNA: TGTGCCAGCAGTTCTGAGGGATATAGCAATCAGCCCCAGCATTTT. It yields the protein CASSSEGYSNQPQHF.

V gene TRBV9 combines with J gene TRBJ2-1, with D perhaps assigned TRBD1 or TRBD2 (5 bases each). Trimming stripped 4 bases from V and 8 bases from J, with 19 bases between. CDR1 is SGDLS and CDR2 is YYNGEE in the germline V gene. CDR3 length equals 15 residues. This CDR3 is CASSLGSEGLDEQFF. CDR3 bases: TGTGCCAGCAGCTTGGGTTCCGAGGGGCTAGATGAGCAGTTCTTC.

This sequence joins TRBV10-1 and TRBJ2-5; D is possibly TRBD1 (5 bases). CDR3 length equals 15 residues. The V end lost 0 bases, the J end lost 5 bases, and 13 bases lay between the germline ends. Germline CDR1 reads WNHNN; CDR2 reads SYGVQD (reference sequence). This chain's CDR3 is CASSESQAGLETQYF. The CDR3 coding sequence is TGCGCCAGCAGTGAGTCGCAGGCAGGGCTGGAGACCCAGTACTTC.

The count of this clone is one. The chain combines TRBV7-3 with TRBJ2-2; 8 nucleotides agree with TRBD2. Trimming cost V 4 bases and J 2 bases; bases outside gene matches: 15. This CDR3 comprises 19 residues. Germline CDR1 reads SGHTA; CDR2 reads FQGTGA. The CDR3 region has the DNA TGTGCCAGCAGCTCCCAGGGAGTCTTGGCGGGAGGTAACACCGGGGAGCTGTTTTTT. Translating it yields CASSSQGVLAGGNTGELFF. The complete variable domain, with remaining parts taken from reference TRBV7-3 and TRBJ2-2, reads GAGVSQTPSNKVTEKGKYVELRCDPISGHTALYWYRQSLGQGPEFLIYFQGTGAADDSGLPNDRFFAVRPEGSVSTLKIQRTERGDSAVYLCASSSQGVLAGGNTGELFFGEGSRLTVL.

The chain combines TRBV4-1 with TRBJ2-5; TRBD1 might be the D (5 bases). In germline, CDR1 is MGHRA, CDR2 YSYEKL. V lost 4 bases and J 6 bases, leaving 21 bases between the germline ends. This CDR3 is built from 16 residues. CDR3 sequence reads: CASSLQSEGVRKTQYF. CDR3 sequence (DNA): TGCGCCAGCAGCCTTCAGTCGGAAGGGGTTCGGAAGACCCAGTACTTC.